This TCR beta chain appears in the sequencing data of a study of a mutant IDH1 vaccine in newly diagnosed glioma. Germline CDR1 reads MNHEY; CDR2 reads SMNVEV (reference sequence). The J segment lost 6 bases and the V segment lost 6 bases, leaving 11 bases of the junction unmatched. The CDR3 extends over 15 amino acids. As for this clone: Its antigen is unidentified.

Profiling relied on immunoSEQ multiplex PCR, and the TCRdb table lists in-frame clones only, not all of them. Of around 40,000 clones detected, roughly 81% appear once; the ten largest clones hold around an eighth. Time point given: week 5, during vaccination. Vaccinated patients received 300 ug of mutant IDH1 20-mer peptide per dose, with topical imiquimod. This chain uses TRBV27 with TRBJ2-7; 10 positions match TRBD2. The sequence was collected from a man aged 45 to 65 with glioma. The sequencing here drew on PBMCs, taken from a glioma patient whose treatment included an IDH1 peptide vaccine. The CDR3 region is CASRPLSGRESEQYF. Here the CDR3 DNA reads TGTGCCAGCAGACCATTAAGCGGGAGGGAAAGCGAGCAGTACTTC.